This T cell receptor (beta chain) was profiled in a study of T cell responses to AZD1222 COVID-19 vaccine. Background on the study: Pooling was applied to second doses at about 4 or about 12 weeks.

Comments on this clone: Its cognate antigen is unknown.

The assay was immunoSEQ multiplex PCR, and TCRdb's table has in-frame clones only and misses some. This sample has under 150,000 clones, with 85% to 95% found just once. The V end lost 5 bases, the J end lost 3 bases, and 13 bases lay between the germline ends. Germline V gene lookup returns CDR1 MNHEY and CDR2 SVGAGI. The CDR3 extends over 15 amino acids. The study, taken as a whole, reports: Nearly half of unique spike-specific TCRs reportedly avoided B.1.351 and B.1.1.7 mutated regions. Seropositivity was recorded at baseline in only six AZD1222 recipients.

The genes are TRBV6-5 and TRBJ2-2; D ambiguous. The specimen comprised peripheral blood, sampled on day 0 of AZD1222 vaccination. The receptor was isolated from an adult in good health. The DNA for the CDR3 is TGTGCCAGCAGTAACGGTCTTGACTACACCGGGGAGCTGTTTTTT. As protein: CASSNGLDYTGELFF.